This T cell receptor (beta chain) was obtained from a study of type 1 and type 2 diabetes patients listed by TCRdb under 2016. As for the study more broadly: The cohort comprised fewer than 10 type 1 diabetes patients, a few type 2 diabetes patients and six or seven nondiabetic controls recruited in China. Type 2 diabetes patients were used as a disease comparison group for the type 1 diabetes patients. The study used high-throughput sequencing to profile TCRbeta repertoires and compare individuals with type 1 diabetes, type 2 diabetes and no diabetes. Throughout the study, CD4 or CD8 MicroBeads on MACS columns were used to positively select CD4+ and CD8+ T cells from PBMCs. Paired-end sequencing of TCRbeta libraries was performed on Illumina HiSeq 2000 or MiSeq instruments. Altogether, roughly 20 million paired-end reads were produced across the whole study. Comparing roughly 20-cycle and roughly 25-cycle amplification showed similar V gene usage, suggesting similar primer efficiencies and random PCR bias.

This clonotype was seen only a few times. The specificity of this receptor is unknown. Per-base quality was not reported, and no clone a single base away is much larger than it. Standard classification criteria for type 1 or type 2 diabetes were met by all diabetic patients, and glucose and C-peptide were assessed by WHO-recommended methods. Donors were excluded if they had other autoimmune diseases or infections within the previous four weeks. A roughly 10-milliliter sample of peripheral blood was drawn from every participant. LymphoPrep density separation was used to isolate PBMCs. CDR1 and CDR2 are drawn from the germline V gene (reference sequence): GTSNPN, SVGIG. From the cysteine up to the phenylalanine, the CDR3 has a length of 13 residues. Only the CDR3 part of the read is kept: 39 bases, read in frame from the first base. Relative to germline, V is 1 base shorter and J is 3 bases shorter, with 7 bases between their ends.

General conclusions and limits of the study: Type 2 diabetes patients had few highly-expanded CD4+ clones, median one, accounting for a median roughly 3.8% of reads. Because only a limited number of T2D and control samples were sequenced, some T1D-only HECs might also be present in more T2D or control samples. High diversity was shown by type 2 diabetes repertoires, and the diversity was significantly greater than that of type 1 diabetes repertoires in both CD4+ and CD8+ T cells. Highly correlated V and J gene usage patterns were observed for type 2 diabetes and control samples, with an average of about 0.97 between samples. Study groups were not matched for age and gender, which possibly biased interpretation.

Sequencing took place on an Illumina MiSeq. Genomic DNA from sorted T cell subsets was used as template for TCRbeta CDR3 amplification. Multiplex PCR with 30 forward and 13 reverse primers amplified the TCRbeta CDR3 region. PCR products were purified with AMPure XP beads, after which indices and adaptors were added in a second approximately 26-cycle PCR. Before sequencing, libraries were gel-purified with the QIAquick Gel Extraction Kit. As for the original processing: FLASH was used to merge the paired-end reads, and IgBLAST was used to align the reads to IMGT V, D and J germline references. Reads with below 70% alignment identity to germline references were discarded, and some 12 million reads were retained study-wide. CDR3 boundaries, reading frame and productivity were assigned following IMGT definitions. Clones at or above 1% of reads were defined as highly-expanded clones, and diversity was measured by normalized Shannon entropy. Unpaired two-tailed t-tests were used to test group differences in Shannon entropy. In TCRdb, the public reads were trimmed at Q25 with fastp and aligned with MiXCR, with productive beta chains retained. Every distinct CDR3 protein forms one entry, paired with its most common genes and DNA. These V and J calls originate from TCRdb's pipeline instead of the authors' own analysis. The sample yields about 270,000 distinct CDR3 sequences; around 50% were counted once. The top ten clonotypes cover approximately 14% of the sample.

The chain is made from TRBV30 and TRBJ2-1, with the D gene not clear enough to name. This sequence was found in a man younger than 30 with type 2 diabetes. The sample consisted of peripheral blood mononuclear cells (PBMCs). The nucleotides are TGTGCCTGGAGTGCTGTATTCTACAATGAGCAGTTCTTC. It is translated as CAWSAVFYNEQFF.